Following are 13 T cell receptor beta chains from one sample sequenced in a study of shared clonotypes between healthy human individuals. Clones were read by immunoSEQ multiplex PCR, and TCRdb kept only the in-frame ones, dropping some. This table has some 1 million clones, about 80% appearing once. The sample consisted of memory CD4+ T cells sorted from blood. Sample subset: CD45RA-negative fraction. These TCRs come from a man in his late teens or twenties in good health.

This chain joins TRBV21-1 and TRBJ1-4; the DNA was not compared with TRBD1, the D call given in the table. TRBV21-1 is flagged as a pseudogene. The length of the CDR3 is 16 residues. The CDR3 DNA follows: TGTGCCAGCAGCAAATACCGACAGGTTTTTAATGAAAAACTGTTTTTT. Its translation: CASSKYRQVFNEKLFF.

This clone showed up just a few times. The gene calls are TRBV5-6 and TRBJ1-1; TRBD1 is a possible D gene (5 bases). V lost 1 base and J 8 bases, leaving 9 bases between the germline ends. Germline-derived CDR1 and CDR2 are SGHDT and YYEEEE. The CDR3 is 12 amino acids. The CDR3 loop reads CASSLSRVEAFF. Written as DNA, the CDR3 is TGTGCCAGCAGCTTGTCCAGGGTGGAAGCTTTCTTT.

The chain is built from TRBV19 and TRBJ1-6, with D uncertain. The CDR3 runs to 15 residues. Looked up from germline, CDR1 is LNHDA and CDR2 is SQIVND (reference sequence). Trimming left V 4 bases short and J 7 bases short, with 14 bases between. CDR3 sequence: CASSSVLQDNSPLHF. CDR3 nucleotide sequence: TGTGCCAGTAGTAGCGTCCTCCAGGACAATTCACCCCTCCACTTT.

V gene TRBV6-1 combines with J gene TRBJ2-2, with TRBD1 as a possible D gene (7 bases). CDR3 size: 14 residues. Trimming removed 7 bases at V and 6 bases at J, with 15 bases between. Germline CDR1 reads MNHNS; CDR2 reads SASEGT. This CDR3 reads CASKRQGGPGELFF. CDR3 bases: TGTGCCAGCAAACGACAGGGAGGTCCCGGGGAGCTGTTTTTT.

The chain joins TRBV7-2 to TRBJ1-6; the match to TRBD1 covers 8 bases. The V and J ends lost 5 bases and 9 bases, in that order; junction bases with no gene match: 6. CDR1 and CDR2 (germline): SGHTA, FQGNSA. CDR3 length equals 14 residues. Written as DNA, the CDR3 is TGTGCCAGCAGCCTACCAGGGGGCCCTTCACCCCTCCACTTT. This translates into CASSLPGGPSPLHF. The variable domain in full, completed from reference TRBV7-2 and TRBJ1-6, reads GAGVSQSPSNKVTEKGKDVELRCDPISGHTALYWYRQSLGQGLEFLIYFQGNSAPDKSGLPSDRFSAERTGGSVSTLTIQRTQQEDSAVYLCASSLPGGPSPLHFGNGTRLTVT.

This clone appeared once. Other DNA sequences in the sample encode the same CDR3. The chain is built from TRBV6-1 and TRBJ1-2, with unresolved D. CDR1 is MNHNS and CDR2 is SASEGT in the germline V gene. Trimming pared 1 base from V and 2 bases from J, leaving 8 bases between. The CDR3 totals 14 residues. The chain's CDR3 is CASSEVGANYGYTF. CDR3 coding DNA: TGTGCCAGCAGTGAAGTCGGAGCGAACTATGGCTACACCTTC.

The table lists this clone with a count of one. CDR3 protein: CASSSDSTGQYEQYF. CDR3 nucleotide sequence: TGTGCCAGCAGTTCGGACTCGACAGGGCAGTACGAGCAGTACTTC. The chain joins TRBV28 to TRBJ2-7, with 7 nucleotides matching TRBD1. Germline V CDR1 and CDR2: MDHEN, SYDVKM. Losses at the gene ends were 4 bases for V and 4 bases for J; bases not matched to a gene: 10. This CDR3 contains 15 residues.

V is TRBV5-4 and J is TRBJ1-1; 7 nucleotides align to TRBD1. With 2 bases clipped from V and 0 bases from J, the junction kept 4 bases outside the gene matches. Germline CDR1 is SGHNT and CDR2 is YYREEE (reference sequence). The CDR3 is 15 residues long. The CDR3 is CASSFSRGLNTEAFF. The CDR3 DNA reads as TGTGCCAGCAGCTTTAGTAGGGGGCTGAACACTGAAGCTTTCTTT.

This clone was recorded once. DNA of the CDR3: TGCAGCGTTGGAATTCACCTCTACAATGAGCAGTTCTTC. Its translation is CSVGIHLYNEQFF. The J gene is TRBJ2-1, the V gene TRBV29-1; D gene uncertain. The germline V and J ends were trimmed by 4 bases and 3 bases, with 10 bases remaining between them. The CDR3 is 13 residues long. CDR1 and CDR2 from the germline V gene are SQVTM and ANQGSEA.

The chain carries TRBV7-2 and TRBJ1-4; no clear D gene. CDR1 is SGHTA, CDR2 FQGNSA, per germline. V lost 1 base and J 5 bases, leaving 11 bases between the germline ends. The CDR3 is 15 amino acids. The CDR3 protein is CASSLDGRLNEKLFF. CDR3 DNA sequence: TGTGCCAGCAGCTTAGACGGCAGGTTGAATGAAAAACTGTTTTTT.

The chain joins TRBV5-8 to TRBJ2-7; D gene unclear. This CDR3 spans 14 amino acids. Between the trimmed V and J ends, which lost 4 bases and 2 bases, there was a span of 13 bases. CDR1 is SGHTS and CDR2 is YDEGEE in the germline V gene. The CDR3 sequence is CASSRMNVPYEQYF. The CDR3 DNA follows: TGTGCCAGCAGCCGGATGAACGTGCCCTACGAGCAGTACTTC.

This chain uses TRBV10-1 with TRBJ2-7; D may be TRBD1 or TRBD2 (5 bases each). V gave up 0 bases and J gave up 7 bases, with 10 bases separating them. The CDR3 length is 13 residues. Per the germline V gene, CDR1 is WNHNN and CDR2 is SYGVQD (reference sequence). The CDR3 nucleotides read TGCGCCAGCAGTGAGTCGTATGGGGGAGAGCAGTACTTC. It translates to CASSESYGGEQYF.

The chain links TRBV5-1 to TRBJ1-4, with 10 positions matching TRBD1. This CDR3 has 15 amino acids. V was pared by 0 bases and J by 8 bases, with 4 bases of the junction left unmatched. Germline V gives CDR1 SGHRS, CDR2 YFSETQ. In nucleotides, the CDR3 is TGCGCCAGCAGCTTGGCGACAGGGGGCAACGAAAAACTGTTTTTT. Its translation is CASSLATGGNEKLFF. Filled out from reference TRBV5-1 and TRBJ1-4, the complete variable domain reads KAGVTQTPRYLIKTRGQQVTLSCSPISGHRSVSWYQQTPGQGLQFLFEYFSETQRNKGNFPGRFSGRQFSNSRSEMNVSTLELGDSALYLCASSLATGGNEKLFFGSGTQLSVL.